This TCR beta chain was sequenced for a study of blood T cell repertoires in COVID-19. Study-level background: Both acute and convalescent COVID-19 samples were obtained from the United States, Italy and Spain. PBMCs, B-cell-depleted T cells, or T cells provided the cDNA or gDNA that made up the material.

Trimming stripped 7 bases from V and 2 bases from J, with 12 bases between. The CDR3 is 13 amino acids. Germline assignment: CDR1 SNHLY and CDR2 FYNNEI. The Seattle site enrolled patients during active infection and followed them longitudinally. Sequencing used immunoSEQ multiplex PCR; TCRdb keeps in-frame clones, though not all of them. The repertoire has around 49,000 clones, over 85% of them found once; the top ten carry approximately 1%. What was sequenced was peripheral blood. The sequence was collected from a man between 60 and 75 years old with COVID-19, enrolled during active disease. The chain links TRBV2 to TRBJ2-7, with TRBD1 as a possible D gene (5 bases). The CDR3 bases are TGTGCCAGCACCCAGGACACCCCCTACGAGCAGTACTTC. Translating gives CASTQDTPYEQYF.